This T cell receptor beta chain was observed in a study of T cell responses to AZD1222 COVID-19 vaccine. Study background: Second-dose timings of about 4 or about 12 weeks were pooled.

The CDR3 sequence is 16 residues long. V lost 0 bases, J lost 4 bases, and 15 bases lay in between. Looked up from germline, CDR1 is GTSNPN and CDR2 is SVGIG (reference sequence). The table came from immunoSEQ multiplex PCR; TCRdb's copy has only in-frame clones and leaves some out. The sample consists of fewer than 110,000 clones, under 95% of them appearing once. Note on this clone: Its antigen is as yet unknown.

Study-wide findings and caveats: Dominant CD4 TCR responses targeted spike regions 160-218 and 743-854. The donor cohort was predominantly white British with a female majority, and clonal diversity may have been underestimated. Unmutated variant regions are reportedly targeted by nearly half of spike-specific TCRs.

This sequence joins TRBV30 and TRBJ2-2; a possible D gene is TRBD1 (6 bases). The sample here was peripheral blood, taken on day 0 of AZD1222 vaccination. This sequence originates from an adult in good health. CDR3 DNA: TGTGCCTGGAGTGTACCACCGGGACACTCCACCGGGGAGCTGTTTTTT. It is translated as CAWSVPPGHSTGELFF. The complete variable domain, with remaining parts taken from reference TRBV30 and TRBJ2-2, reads SQTIHQWPATLVQPVGSPLSLECTVEGTSNPNLYWYRQAAGRGLQLLFYSVGIGQISSEVPQNLSASRPQDRQFILSSKKLLLSDSGFYLCAWSVPPGHSTGELFFGEGSRLTVL.